This T cell receptor (beta chain) was captured in a study of cytomegalovirus exposure and HLA in healthy donors (dated by TCRdb to 2016 to 2017). At the level of the whole study: In an earlier analysis of 587 of the donors, less than 350 Gb of sequence data and approximately 120 million unique TCR beta sequences from 150 million to 200 million T cells were reported. An early release that covered about 600 HLA-typed donors contained approximately 300 gigabases of sequencing data and tens of millions of unique TCR sequences. Of the approximately 400 genotyped donors, approximately 81% were placed in the genetic ancestry cluster associated with self-reported Caucasian donors. The aim of the study was to test whether cataloging public T cell receptors could identify signatures of past pathogen exposure. Using immunosequencing, the study profiled T cell repertoires from fewer than 850 subjects and related those repertoires to cytomegalovirus serostatus. Along with the approximately 620-subject first cohort, a separate validation cohort of 120 different subjects was used. High-throughput TCR immunosequencing, statistical association of individual TCRs with disease status, and machine learning were combined to predict cytomegalovirus infection status. A later analysis re-analyzed previously published TCR beta repertoires from 666 donors and added high-resolution HLA genotyping to study TCR occurrence patterns. In the later analysis, no new phenotypic data were used to find candidate immune exposures; instead, reliance was placed on TCR beta sequences and their occurrence across donors. In an earlier analysis of 550 to 700 of the donors, high-throughput TCR beta sequencing was used to judge whether each TCR beta V gene segment behaved as functional or pseudogenic. Donor age, sex, ethnicity and CMV serostatus were compiled alongside the repertoire data. A later genetic analysis took genome-wide SNP genotypes for about three fifths of the 666 donors and used that subset as a discovery cohort. Every repertoire in the discovery cohort had been generated on one and the same sequencing platform. Class I and class II HLA loci were covered by the typing at four-digit resolution. Typing coverage varied by locus: about 620-630 donors for A, B, C, DRB1 and DQB1; more than 500 for DQA1; around 570 for DPA1; 400 to 480 for DPB1. Roughly 5 DR-DQ haplotypes were handled as single units for association and clustering because linkage in the cohort was strong. Among around 400 genotyped donors of the cohort, an average of approximately 230,000 unique TCR beta nucleotide sequences were sequenced per donor, around 20% of them non-productive. Findings and caveats that apply to the study as a whole: In a later analysis, HLA-associated TCR beta chains showed more clonal expansion and lower generation probabilities than non-associated chains that were equally common. The presence/absence analyses assumed that sequencing depth was roughly uniform across donors, and that assumption may not be true. According to a later analysis, parvovirus B19, influenza, CMV and Epstein-Barr virus appeared linked to several top co-occurrence clusters. The cohort was sequenced for TCR beta chains only, and without alpha or paired-chain data the features that could be detected were limited. Strong co-occurrence of HLA alleles, especially DR and DQ, made assigning TCR associations to individual alleles difficult. The classifier was reported to diagnose cytomegalovirus status with high specificity and sensitivity in both the original cohort and the validation cohort. Three of the identified cytomegalovirus-associated TCR beta chains were confirmed in vitro to be specific for cytomegalovirus antigens. Broadly in line with IMGT annotations, most TCR beta V segments showed up in productive rearrangements about 87% or about 30% of the time in an earlier analysis of approximately 640 of the donors. According to a later analysis, TCR association rates differed among HLA loci, with DRB1 alleles showing the most associated TCRs and HLA-C alleles showing the fewest. Immune exposure information for the cohort was limited to CMV serostatus. Because HLA typing was unavailable for some donors at each locus, only the typed subset was used in association tests. The authors suggested that the approach could potentially be generalized to other disease states and immunological phenotypes. Because the 87-base-pair reads could not distinguish some IMGT-functional V segments, including TRBV6-2 and TRBV6-3, those segments were excluded. In the study, around 160 TCR beta chains were listed as associated with cytomegalovirus. The earlier analysis of fewer than 750 of the donors excluded approximately 15 rarely observed V segments, including chromosome 9 orphons, because counts were too low. In a later analysis, most CMV-associated TCR beta chains were found to appear HLA-restricted, with HLA associations seemingly driven largely by CMV exposure. Across donors, most TCR sequences were observed very rarely, whereas some public TCRs were present in many individuals. A further reported finding was that TCR beta sequences accurately predicted the HLA-A and HLA-B alleles for most subjects in the first cohort. A cluster of highly shared sequence variants was judged likely to represent a technical artifact of the sequencing pipeline. According to a later genetic analysis, donors in an Asian-associated ancestry cluster had fewer N-insertions in productive TCRs than the approximately 700-donor mean. A later genetic analysis associated a missense DCLRE1C variant with V-gene and J-gene trimming of TCR beta chains, and an independent cohort replicated the association. Specific HLA alleles were associated with around 18,000 TCR beta sequences at a false discovery rate of 0.05 in a later analysis. Linkage disequilibrium might explain the correlated functional status among segregating V segments, but an unknown experimental factor could not be excluded.

The germline V and J ends show losses of 7 bases and 8 bases respectively, and no gene match explains 13 bases of the junction. Inclusive of the bounding cysteine and phenylalanine, the CDR3 is 15 residues long. Kept here is only the CDR3 DNA, which spans 45 bases and is read in frame from base 1. Based on the germline V gene, the CDR1 and CDR2 sequences are SGHAT and FQNNGV. Concerning this clone: The antigen it recognizes is unknown. No base quality values were provided; no much bigger clone lies one nucleotide off.

The cohort was made up of 500 to 800 healthy bone marrow donors. Cohort members were all nominally healthy when sampled, although unrecorded immune exposures were likely present. The donor was CMV seronegative and was included in the group of about 400 seronegative cohort members. Each donor provided a peripheral blood sample, and peripheral blood mononuclear cells were used for TCR beta sequencing. Genomic DNA was extracted from the blood cell samples with the Qiagen DNeasy Blood Extraction Kit. Receptor amplification or capture employed the immunoSEQ multiplex PCR assay. A mixture of 60 forward primers for TCR Vbeta segments and 13 reverse primers for TCR Jbeta segments was used in the multiplex PCR. The CDR3 region of rearranged TCR beta genes was amplified from genomic DNA by a multiplex PCR assay. On the Illumina HiSeq System, the amplified TCR beta libraries were sequenced as 87-base-pair reads. Regarding the original processing steps: A later analysis counted approximately 84 million unique TCR beta chains across the 550 to 700 repertoires, and some 11 million of these chains were shared by at least two donors. To remove PCR and sequencing errors, raw reads were error-corrected and collapsed into unique sequences using a nearest-neighbor algorithm that merged closely related sequences. Alignment of CDR3 sequences to IMGT reference sequences was used to assign V, D and J gene segments. Each retained sequence needed at least a six-nucleotide match to both a V gene segment and a J gene segment. A rearrangement was called productive if the CDR3 had no stop codons and remained in frame with V and J, and every other rearrangement was called non-productive. CDR3 was defined by IMGT convention, running from the second conserved V-encoded cysteine to the conserved J-encoded phenylalanine. Sequences without an unambiguous match to a single V gene segment were excluded from the earlier analysis of approximately 560 of the donors. An earlier analysis of 500 to 700 of the donors classified V segments as functional when productive rearrangements were above 56.7% and as segregating when the standard deviation between donors was above 5%. A statistical classification framework was developed to diagnose cytomegalovirus status using the catalog of TCR beta chain sequences. V and J gene assignment, in a later analysis, came from comparing TCR nucleotide sequences with IMGT/GENE-DB human TR gene sequences. In a later analysis, CDR3 sequences and most-parsimonious VDJ recombination scenarios were assigned using the TCRdist pipeline. In a later analysis, each TCR beta chain was defined by its CDR3 amino acid sequence together with its V-gene family, and reads without a unique V-gene family were excluded. As a way to deal with suspected cross-contamination and a sequencing artifact, a later analysis dropped 500 to 700 nucleotide sequences that were highly shared and had low generation probability. In a later analysis, a clonal expansion index for each public chain was calculated from normalized within-repertoire ranks of inferred template counts. In a later analysis, generation probabilities were computed with a VDJ recombination model fitted to out-of-frame rearrangements, and the resulting probabilities were checked against IGoR. Hypergeometric tests were used in a later analysis to score TCR-TCR, TCR-HLA and TCR-CMV co-occurrence, with a repertoire-size bias correction applied to the TCR pairs. In a later analysis, false discovery rates were estimated by permuting HLA or CMV assignments 20 times. In a later analysis, co-occurring TCRs were grouped using DBSCAN, and TCRdist sequence similarity was added for clustering within HLA-allele-positive subsets. Co-occurrence clustering excluded repertoires with fewer than 30,000 or more than 120,000 public chains, plus five with anomalous nucleotide sharing. TCRdb provides this immuneACCESS table in a form limited to in-frame rearrangements. Some clones are lacking; in checked studies, under half of them reflect an unresolved V gene, and why the rest are absent is not known. The V and J calls and clone size are taken from that table; D and trimming were inferred from the DNA. Across this sample there are about 54,000 clones, with approximately 86% seen only once. The top ten clones comprise 2.5% to 3.5% of the sample.

Sequences were obtained from PBMCs. Recombination linked TRBV11-2 to TRBJ2-1, with 8 middle bases fitting TRBD2. This receptor was identified in a young woman in good health and CMV-seronegative. The CDR3 has the sequence CASNPAGRAGDEQFF. The base sequence is TGTGCCAGCAACCCCGCCGGGAGGGCCGGCGATGAGCAGTTCTTC. The reference TRBV11-2 and TRBJ2-1 proteins fill in what lies around the CDR3, so the full variable domain reads EAGVAQSPRYKIIEKRQSVAFWCNPISGHATLYWYQQILGQGPKLLIQFQNNGVVDDSQLPKDRFSAERLKGVDSTLKIQPAKLEDSAVYLCASNPAGRAGDEQFFGPGTRLTVL.